Shown below are 10 T cell receptor beta chains from a single sample sequenced in a study of blood T cell repertoires in COVID-19. The assay was immunoSEQ multiplex PCR, and TCRdb's table has in-frame clones only and misses some. The data hold about 110,000 clones, with more than 70% observed a single time. The sequenced material came from peripheral blood. Source of these receptors: a man in his fifties with active or convalescent COVID-19.

In its sample, this clone was seen a few times. This chain connects TRBV7-8 to TRBJ1-1; TRBD1 is a possible D gene (6 bases). Trimming removed 1 base at V and 2 bases at J, with 17 bases between. The CDR3 is 17 amino acids. Germline CDR1 reads SGHVS; CDR2 reads FQNEAQ. Here the CDR3 DNA reads TGTGCCAGCAGCTTAGTCCCGTTGGGCAGGGGAAACACTGAAGCTTTCTTT. Protein product: CASSLVPLGRGNTEAFF.

The chain combines TRBV28 with TRBJ1-4, with TRBD1 matching 10 bases. CDR3 length: 16 amino acids. V shed 3 bases, J shed 8 bases, and the junction held 9 bases outside the gene matches. Germline V gene sequence: CDR1 MDHEN, CDR2 SYDVKM. As DNA, the CDR3 is TGTGCCAGCAGTTTGTCTACCGGGACAGGGGACGAAAAACTGTTTTTT. This gives the protein CASSLSTGTGDEKLFF.

The chain combines TRBV10-3 with TRBJ1-1; D is possibly TRBD1 (6 bases). CDR1 and CDR2 from the germline V gene are ENHRY and SYGVKD. The CDR3 contains 17 residues. Deletions cut 1 base from V and 1 base from J, with 16 bases between. Here the CDR3 reads CAISEFTRGGQNTEAFF. The CDR3, as DNA: TGTGCCATCAGTGAGTTCACAAGGGGGGGGCAGAACACTGAAGCTTTCTTT.

This clone was found once. The chain uses TRBV19 and TRBJ2-2; the D is unclear. The germline gives CDR1 LNHDA, CDR2 SQIVND (reference sequence). The CDR3 spans 12 residues. Trimming left V 5 bases short and J 2 bases short, with 3 bases between. The CDR3 region is CASSQNTGELFF. The CDR3 coding sequence is TGTGCCAGTAGTCAAAACACCGGGGAGCTGTTTTTT. The variable domain in full, completed from reference TRBV19 and TRBJ2-2, reads DGGITQSPKYLFRKEGQNVTLSCEQNLNHDAMYWYRQDPGQGLRLIYYSQIVNDFQKGDIAEGYSVSREKKESFPLTVTSAQKNPTAFYLCASSQNTGELFFGEGSRLTVL.

The chain uses TRBV6-5 and TRBJ2-7; 12 bases align to TRBD2. The germline V gene has CDR1 MNHEY and CDR2 SVGAGI. With V trimmed by 5 bases and J by 2 bases, 4 bases remained unmatched. The length of the CDR3 is 15 residues. The CDR3 loop is CASSRTSGTTYEQYF. CDR3 DNA sequence: TGTGCCAGCAGTAGGACTAGCGGGACTACCTACGAGCAGTACTTC.

The chain joins TRBV30 to TRBJ1-2; D remains ambiguous. The germline V gene has CDR1 GTSNPN and CDR2 SVGIG (reference sequence). V was trimmed by 0 bases and J by 2 bases, leaving 10 bases between them. The CDR3 contains 14 residues. CDR3 bases: TGTGCCTGGAGTGTACTGGTCAGGAACTATGGCTACACCTTC. The encoded protein is CAWSVLVRNYGYTF.

J is TRBJ2-7 and V is TRBV7-2; 13 bases are a match to TRBD2. Germline CDR1 reads SGHTA; CDR2 reads FQGNSA. The junction had 10 bases not matched to a gene; V was cut back by 1 base and J by 7 bases. The CDR3 totals 17 residues. CDR3 sequence: CASSLGPTSGGTGEQYF. The CDR3 nucleotides are TGTGCCAGCAGCTTAGGGCCGACTAGCGGGGGGACGGGGGAGCAGTACTTC.

The chain employs TRBV3-1 (or the pseudogene TRBV3-2) and TRBJ1-1, with 7 positions matching TRBD1. The CDR3 is 15 residues long. CDR1 is LGHDT, CDR2 YNNKEL, per germline (reference sequence). J lost 5 bases, V lost 2 bases, and 8 bases had no gene match. CDR3 amino acids: CASSQRTGGGTEAFF. The CDR3 DNA is TGTGCCAGCAGCCAACGGACAGGCGGAGGGACTGAAGCTTTCTTT.

The chain couples TRBV28 to TRBJ2-5; TRBD2 is a possible D gene (6 bases). Germline loops: CDR1 MDHEN, CDR2 SYDVKM. The V end lost 7 bases, the J end lost 2 bases, and 20 bases lay between the germline ends. The CDR3 consists of 16 residues. The CDR3 loop is CASTAPWGGTQETQYF. DNA for the CDR3: TGTGCCAGCACCGCCCCTTGGGGCGGGACGCAAGAGACCCAGTACTTC.

The rearrangement joins TRBV29-1 to TRBJ2-3; a possible D gene is TRBD2 (6 bases). V was clipped by 7 bases and J by 1 base, with 24 bases between them. CDR1 and CDR2 (germline): SQVTM, ANQGSEA. The CDR3 sequence is 17 residues long. The CDR3, as DNA: TGCAGCGGGAACCTAGACGTAGCGGTGTTGGGCACAGATACGCAGTATTTT. Protein: CSGNLDVAVLGTDTQYF.